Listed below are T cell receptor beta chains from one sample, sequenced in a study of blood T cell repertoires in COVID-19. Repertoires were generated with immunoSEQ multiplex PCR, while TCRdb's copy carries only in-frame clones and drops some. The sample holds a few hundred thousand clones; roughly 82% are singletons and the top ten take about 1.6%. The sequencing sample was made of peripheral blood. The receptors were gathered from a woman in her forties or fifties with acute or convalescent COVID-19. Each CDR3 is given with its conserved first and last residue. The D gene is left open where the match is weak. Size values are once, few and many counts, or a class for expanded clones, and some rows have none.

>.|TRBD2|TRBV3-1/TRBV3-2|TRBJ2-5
TGTGCCAGCGGCGGGGGGGAGACCCAGTACTTC
CASGGGETQYF
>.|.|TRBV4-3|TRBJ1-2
TGCGCCAGCAGCCAAGTGGCAGGCGAAAACTATGGCTACACCTTC
CASSQVAGENYGYTF
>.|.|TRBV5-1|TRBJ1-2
TGCGCCAGCAGCTTGTTGATAGGGAGAGGCTACACCTTC
CASSLLIGRGYTF
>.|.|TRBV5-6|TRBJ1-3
TGTGCCAGCAGCTTGCCAGGGTCTGGAAACACCATATATTTT
CASSLPGSGNTIYF
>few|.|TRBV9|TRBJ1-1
TGTGCCAGCAGCGTAGAAGCGGGGACAGAAGCTTTCTTT
CASSVEAGTEAFF
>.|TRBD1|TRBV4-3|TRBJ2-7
TGCGCCAGCAGCCAAATTTACAGGGGAGAATACTACGAGCAGTACTTC
CASSQIYRGEYYEQYF
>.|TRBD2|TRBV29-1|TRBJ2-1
TGCAGCGTTATTCCTGGACTAGCGGGAGGTGCTTCGGCTAATGAGCAGTTCTTC
CSVIPGLAGGASANEQFF
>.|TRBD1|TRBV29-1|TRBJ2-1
TGCAGCGTCCATCGGGACAGGGCGGACAATGAGCAGTTCTTC
CSVHRDRADNEQFF
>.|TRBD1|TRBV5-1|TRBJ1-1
TGCGCCAGCAGCTCAACCGGGACAGGGATTGAAGCTTTCTTT
CASSSTGTGIEAFF
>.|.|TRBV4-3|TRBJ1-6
TGCGCCAGCAGCCAAGATAGGTGGGCAGTTTATTCACCCCTCCACTTT
CASSQDRWAVYSPLHF
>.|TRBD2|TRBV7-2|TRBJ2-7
TGTGCCAGCGAACTAGCGGGAGTGCGCTACGAGCAGTACTTC
CASELAGVRYEQYF
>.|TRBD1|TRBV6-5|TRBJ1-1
TGTGCCAGCAGGGGACAGACTGAAGCTTTCTTT
CASRGQTEAFF
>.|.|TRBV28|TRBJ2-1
TGTGCCAGCAGTTTGAGAGGGCCTCGAAATGAGCAGTTCTTC
CASSLRGPRNEQFF
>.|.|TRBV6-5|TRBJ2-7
TGTGCCAGCACTACTGTGGGGGGGCGCTACGAGCAGTACTTC
CASTTVGGRYEQYF
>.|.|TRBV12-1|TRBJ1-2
TGTGCCAGCAGTTTAAAGTCGGATCCCGGTGGGCAGTATGGCTACACCTTC
CASSLKSDPGGQYGYTF
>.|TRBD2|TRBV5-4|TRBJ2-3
TGTGCCAGCAGCTTAGGGGCTAGCGGGAATACAGATACGCAGTATTTT
CASSLGASGNTDTQYF
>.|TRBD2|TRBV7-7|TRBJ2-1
TGTGCTAGCAGCTCTACTAGCGGGAGAAGCAATGAGCAGTTCTTC
CASSSTSGRSNEQFF
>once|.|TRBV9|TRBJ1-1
TGTGCCAGCAGGTCCCAGGAGGTTACTGAAGCTTTCTTT
CASRSQEVTEAFF
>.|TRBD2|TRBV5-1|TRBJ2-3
TGCGCCAGCAGCTTGGTGTCTAGCGGAACTAGCACAGATACGCAGTATTTT
CASSLVSSGTSTDTQYF
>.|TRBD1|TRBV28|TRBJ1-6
TGTGCCAGCAGTCCAGGCCCGAACAGGGGGACGTATTCACCCCTCCACTTT
CASSPGPNRGTYSPLHF
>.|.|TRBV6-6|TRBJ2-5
TGTGCCAGCAGTTCCCGGACGGGGGAGACCCAGTACTTC
CASSSRTGETQYF
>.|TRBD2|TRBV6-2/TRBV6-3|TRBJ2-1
TGTGCCAGCAGTACTAGCGGGAGGGCCCATGAGCAGTTCTTC
CASSTSGRAHEQFF
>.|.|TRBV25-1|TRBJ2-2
TGTGCCAGCAACAAAAGGGGAGCGGGCACCGGGGAGCTGTTTTTT
CASNKRGAGTGELFF
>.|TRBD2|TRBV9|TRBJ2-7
TGTGCCAGCAGCTACCAGGGACTAGCGGGCTACGAGCAGTACTTC
CASSYQGLAGYEQYF
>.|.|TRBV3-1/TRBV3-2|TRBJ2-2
TGTGCCAGCAGATCGATAGACATGAACACCGGGGAGCTGTTTTTT
CASRSIDMNTGELFF
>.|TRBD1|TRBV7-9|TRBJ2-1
TGTGCCAGCAGCCGCGACAGGGGGTCCTACAATGAGCAGTTCTTC
CASSRDRGSYNEQFF
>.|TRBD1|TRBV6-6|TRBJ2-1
TGTGCCAGCAGTTACCAACAGGGGGCTTCTGAGCAGTTCTTC
CASSYQQGASEQFF
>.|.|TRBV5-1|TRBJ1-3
TGCGCCAGCAGCTTGGCGGTTTCGAACCCTGGAAACACCATATATTTT
CASSLAVSNPGNTIYF
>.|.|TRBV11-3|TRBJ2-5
TGTGCCAGCAGCTTAGAAGGGGAGGCGGAGACCCAGTACTTC
CASSLEGEAETQYF
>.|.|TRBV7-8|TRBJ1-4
TGTGCCAGCAGCTTAGGCGGGGACAATGAAAAACTGTTTTTT
CASSLGGDNEKLFF
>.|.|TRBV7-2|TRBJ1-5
TGTGCCAGCAGCTTACGGAGAGATCAGCCCCAGCATTTT
CASSLRRDQPQHF
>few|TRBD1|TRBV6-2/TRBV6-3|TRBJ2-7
TGTGCCAGCAGCCGACGAAGGGACAGATACTACGAGCAGTACTTC
CASSRRRDRYYEQYF
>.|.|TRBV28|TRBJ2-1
TGTGCCAGCAGTGCCCTCTTCATTAGCTCCTACAATGAGCAGTTCTTC
CASSALFISSYNEQFF
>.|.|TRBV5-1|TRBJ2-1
TGCGCCAGCAGCTGGGGGGTAGGGCCGTCCTCCTACAATGAGCAGTTCTTC
CASSWGVGPSSYNEQFF
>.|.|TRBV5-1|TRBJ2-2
TGCGCCAGCAGCTTGAATCGGGGGTCCACGAACACCGGGGAGCTGTTTTTT
CASSLNRGSTNTGELFF
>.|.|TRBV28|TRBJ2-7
TGTGCCAGCAGAAGACAGTTCTACGAGCAGTACTTC
CASRRQFYEQYF
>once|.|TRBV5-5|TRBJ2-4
TGTGCCAGCAGCTTGGCCGACACAAACATTCAGTACTTC
CASSLADTNIQYF
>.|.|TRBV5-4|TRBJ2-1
TGTGCCAGCAGCTTGGTGGCTAGCTCCTACAATGAGCAGTTCTTC
CASSLVASSYNEQFF
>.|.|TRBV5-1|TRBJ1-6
TGCGCCAGCAGCACGGGTGGTGTGAGCTCCTATAATTCACCCCTCCACTTT
CASSTGGVSSYNSPLHF
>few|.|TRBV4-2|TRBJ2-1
TGTGCCAGCAGCCAATCCAGGGAAGAGCAGTTCTTC
CASSQSREEQFF
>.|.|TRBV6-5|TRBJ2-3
TGTGCCAGCAGTTACTCGTACACAGATACGCAGTATTTT
CASSYSYTDTQYF
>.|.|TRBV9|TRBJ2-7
TGTGCCAGCAGCGGATCTTGGGCAGCTTACGAGCAGTACTTC
CASSGSWAAYEQYF
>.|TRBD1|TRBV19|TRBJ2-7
TGTGCCAGTAGCATGGACAGGGGAGGCGAGCAGTACTTC
CASSMDRGGEQYF
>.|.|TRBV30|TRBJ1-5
TGTGCCTGGAGTCTGCAGGAAAATCAGCCCCAGCATTTT
CAWSLQENQPQHF
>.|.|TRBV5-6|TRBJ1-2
TGTGCCAGCAGCCCCCGACAGACCTTCAACTATGGCTACACCTTC
CASSPRQTFNYGYTF
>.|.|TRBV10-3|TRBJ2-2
TGTGCCATCAGGAGCGGAATTACCACCGGGGAGCTGTTTTTT
CAIRSGITTGELFF
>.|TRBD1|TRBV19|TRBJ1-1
TGTGCCAGTAGTATCAGGGGGCTCACTGAAGCTTTCTTT
CASSIRGLTEAFF
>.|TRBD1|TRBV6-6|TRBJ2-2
TGTGCCAGCAGTAAAAACCGGGACAGGGTCTCGGGGGAGCTGTTTTTT
CASSKNRDRVSGELFF
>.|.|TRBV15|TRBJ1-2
TGTGCCACCAGCAGAATTGGCAGGGCGAACTATGGCTACACCTTC
CATSRIGRANYGYTF
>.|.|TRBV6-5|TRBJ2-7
TGTGCCAGCAGGAGGGCAGGACAGAAGGACGAGCAGTACTTC
CASRRAGQKDEQYF
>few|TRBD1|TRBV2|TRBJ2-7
TGTGCCAGCAGATTCCGGGACAGATCCTACGAGCAGTACTTC
CASRFRDRSYEQYF
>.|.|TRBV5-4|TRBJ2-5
TGTGCCAGCAGCTTACAGGGAGGGGCCAAAGAGACCCAGTACTTC
CASSLQGGAKETQYF
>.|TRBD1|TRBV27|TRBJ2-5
TGTGCCAGCAGCCTAGACAGGGCCCAGGAGACCCAGTACTTC
CASSLDRAQETQYF
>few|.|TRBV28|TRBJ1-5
TGTGCCACCGAGGGTCGTTGGGGAAATCAGCCCCAGCATTTT
CATEGRWGNQPQHF
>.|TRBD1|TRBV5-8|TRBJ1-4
TGTGCCAACAGCCTTGGCGTTGGGACAGGGGCTGAAAAACTGTTTTTT
CANSLGVGTGAEKLFF
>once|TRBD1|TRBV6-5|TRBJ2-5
TGTGCCAGCAGATTACAGGGGGCGAGGGAGACCCAGTACTTC
CASRLQGARETQYF
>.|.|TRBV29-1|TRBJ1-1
TGCAGCGCAAGAGCGGGTCTGGGAATGGTTGAAGCTTTCTTT
CSARAGLGMVEAFF
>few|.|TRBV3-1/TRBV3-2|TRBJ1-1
TGTGCCAGCAGCCAAGGTCTGGGGGCCGAAGCTTTCTTT
CASSQGLGAEAFF
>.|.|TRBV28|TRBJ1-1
TGTGCCAGCAGTTTCTGGTCACAGAGACTGAACACTGAAGCTTTCTTT
CASSFWSQRLNTEAFF
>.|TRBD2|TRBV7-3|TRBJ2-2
TGTGCCAGCAGCCCGGGGACTAGCGGGACCGGGGAGCTGTTTTTT
CASSPGTSGTGELFF